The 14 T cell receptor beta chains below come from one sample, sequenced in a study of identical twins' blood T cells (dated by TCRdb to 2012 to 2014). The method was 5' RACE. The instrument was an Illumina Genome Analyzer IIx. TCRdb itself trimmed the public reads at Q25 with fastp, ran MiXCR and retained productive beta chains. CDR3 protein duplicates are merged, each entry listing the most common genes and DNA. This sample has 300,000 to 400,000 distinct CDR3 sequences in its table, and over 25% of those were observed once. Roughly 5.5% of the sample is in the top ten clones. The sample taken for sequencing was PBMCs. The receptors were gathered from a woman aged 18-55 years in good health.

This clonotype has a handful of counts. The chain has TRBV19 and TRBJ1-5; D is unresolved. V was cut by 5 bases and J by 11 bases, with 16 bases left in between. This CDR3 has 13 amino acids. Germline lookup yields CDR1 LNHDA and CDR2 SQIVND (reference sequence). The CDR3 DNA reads TGTGCCAGTAGTGAGGGCGCGGAAGCGTCCCAGCATTTT. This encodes CASSEGAEASQHF.

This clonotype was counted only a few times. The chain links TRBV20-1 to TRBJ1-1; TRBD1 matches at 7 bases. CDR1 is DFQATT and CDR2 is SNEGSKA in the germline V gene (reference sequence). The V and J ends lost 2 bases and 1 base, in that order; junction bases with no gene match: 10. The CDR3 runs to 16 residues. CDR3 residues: CSARPYWTGENTEAFF. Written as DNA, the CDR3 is TGCAGTGCTAGACCCTATTGGACAGGTGAGAACACTGAAGCTTTCTTT.

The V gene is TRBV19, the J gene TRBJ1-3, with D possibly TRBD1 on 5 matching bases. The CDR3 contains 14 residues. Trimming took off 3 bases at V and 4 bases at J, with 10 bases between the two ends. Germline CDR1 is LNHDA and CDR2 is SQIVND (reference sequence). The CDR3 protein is CASSIRGTGNTIYF. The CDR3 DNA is TGTGCCAGTAGTATCAGAGGGACGGGAAACACCATATATTTT.

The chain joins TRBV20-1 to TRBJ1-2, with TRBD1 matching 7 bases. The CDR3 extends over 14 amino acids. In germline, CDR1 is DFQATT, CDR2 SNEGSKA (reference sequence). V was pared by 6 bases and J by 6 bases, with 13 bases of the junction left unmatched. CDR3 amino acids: CSAPTGFMSNGYTF. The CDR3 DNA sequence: TGCAGTGCACCGACAGGGTTTATGTCGAATGGCTACACCTTC.

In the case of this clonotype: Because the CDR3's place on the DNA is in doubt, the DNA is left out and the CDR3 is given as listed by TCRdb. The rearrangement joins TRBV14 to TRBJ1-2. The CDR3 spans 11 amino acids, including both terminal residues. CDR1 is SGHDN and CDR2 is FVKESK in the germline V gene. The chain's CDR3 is CASSQVGGGTF.

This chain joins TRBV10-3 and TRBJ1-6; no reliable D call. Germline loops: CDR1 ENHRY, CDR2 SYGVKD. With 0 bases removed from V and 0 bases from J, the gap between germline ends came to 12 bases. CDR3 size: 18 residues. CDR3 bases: TGTGCCATCAGTGAGTCGTCGCAGCTGAGCTCCTATAATTCACCCCTCCACTTT. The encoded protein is CAISESSQLSSYNSPLHF.

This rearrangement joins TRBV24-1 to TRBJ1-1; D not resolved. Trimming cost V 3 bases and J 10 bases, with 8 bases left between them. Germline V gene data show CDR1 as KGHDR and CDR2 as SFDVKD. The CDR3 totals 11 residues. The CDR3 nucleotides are TGTGCCACCAGTGATGGAATAGGAGCTTTCTTT. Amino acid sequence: CATSDGIGAFF.

CDR3 sequence (DNA): TGTGCCAGCAGTACGCAGCGAAACACCATATATTTT. Translating it yields CASSTQRNTIYF. This sequence joins TRBV6-2 or TRBV6-3 and TRBJ1-3; D is ambiguous. V lost 5 bases and J lost 5, with 7 bases in between. This CDR3 has 12 residues. In germline, CDR1 is MNHEY, CDR2 SVGEGT.

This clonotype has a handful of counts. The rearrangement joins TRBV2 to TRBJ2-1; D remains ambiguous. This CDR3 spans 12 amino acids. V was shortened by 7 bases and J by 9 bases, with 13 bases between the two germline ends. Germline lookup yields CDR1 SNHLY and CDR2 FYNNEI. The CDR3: CASKTAETEQFF. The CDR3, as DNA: TGTGCCAGCAAAACAGCCGAAACTGAGCAGTTCTTC.

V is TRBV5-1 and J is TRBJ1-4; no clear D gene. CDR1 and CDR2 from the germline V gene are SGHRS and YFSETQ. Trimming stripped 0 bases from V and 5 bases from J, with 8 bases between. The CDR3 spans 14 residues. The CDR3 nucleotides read TGCGCCAGCAGCTTGGGGAGGAGGAATGAAAAACTGTTTTTT. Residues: CASSLGRRNEKLFF. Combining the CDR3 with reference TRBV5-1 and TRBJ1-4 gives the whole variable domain KAGVTQTPRYLIKTRGQQVTLSCSPISGHRSVSWYQQTPGQGLQFLFEYFSETQRNKGNFPGRFSGRQFSNSRSEMNVSTLELGDSALYLCASSLGRRNEKLFFGSGTQLSVL.

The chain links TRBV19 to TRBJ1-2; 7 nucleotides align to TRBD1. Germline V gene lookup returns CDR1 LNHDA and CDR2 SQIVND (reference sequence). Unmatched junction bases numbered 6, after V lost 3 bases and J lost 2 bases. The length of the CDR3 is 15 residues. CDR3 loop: CASSIKTQGNYGYTF. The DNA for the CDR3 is TGTGCCAGTAGTATCAAGACACAGGGGAACTATGGCTACACCTTC.

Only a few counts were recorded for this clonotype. Written as DNA, the CDR3 is TGTGCCAGCAGTGCGCGAGATCTTAGCGGCCGCTGGAATGAGCAGTTCTTC. Translation gives CASSARDLSGRWNEQFF. The chain links TRBV2 to TRBJ2-1, with D maybe TRBD2 (6 bases). CDR1 SNHLY and CDR2 FYNNEI come from the germline V gene. V dropped 4 bases and J dropped 7 bases, with 23 bases sitting between them. The CDR3 is 17 amino acids.

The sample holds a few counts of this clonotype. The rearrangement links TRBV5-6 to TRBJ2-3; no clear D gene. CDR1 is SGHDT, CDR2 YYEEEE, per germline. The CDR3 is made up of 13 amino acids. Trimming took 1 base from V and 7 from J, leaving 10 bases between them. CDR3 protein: CASSLLVVNTQYF. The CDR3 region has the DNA TGTGCCAGCAGCTTGTTGGTGGTAAATACGCAGTATTTT.

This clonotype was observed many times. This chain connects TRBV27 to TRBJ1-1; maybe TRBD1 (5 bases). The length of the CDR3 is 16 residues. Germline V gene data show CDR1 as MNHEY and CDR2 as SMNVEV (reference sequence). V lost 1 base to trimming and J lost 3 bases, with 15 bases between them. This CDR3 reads CASSLFAGEEDTEAFF. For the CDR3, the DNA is TGTGCCAGCAGTTTATTCGCGGGGGAGGAAGACACTGAAGCTTTCTTT.